These T cell receptor beta chains were read from a single sample in a study of CD4+ T cells in melanoma. Profiling relied on immunoSEQ multiplex PCR, and the TCRdb table lists in-frame clones only, not all of them. The sample has some 21,000 clones; about 80% are singletons. The sequenced sample consisted of cells from a culture (not recorded whether cultured in vitro). Receptor source: a human donor with melanoma. CDR3s include the opening cysteine and the closing phenylalanine or tryptophan. The D gene is left open where the match is weak. Clone size is given for some rows only: seen once, a few or many times, or a class if the clone is expanded.

- TRBJ1-4 - 16 TRBV5-1 TGCGCCAGCAGCCGCGACAGCAGAGCAACTAATGAAAAACTGTTTTTT CASSRDSRATNEKLFF
- TRBJ1-1 TRBD1 14 TRBV18 TGTGCCAGCTCATCGACAGGGTCGGACACTGAAGCTTTCTTT CASSSTGSDTEAFF
- TRBJ1-2 - 14 TRBV19 TGTGCCAGTAGTATACAAGGGCTTTTAGGTGGCTACACCTTC CASSIQGLLGGYTF
- TRBJ2-3 TRBD2 15 TRBV29-1 TGCAGCGTTGATCTGGCGGGGGGGCTCACAGATACGCAGTATTTT CSVDLAGGLTDTQYF
few TRBJ2-1 - 12 TRBV7-6 TGTGCCATCGGGTCCCCCTACAATGAGCAGTTCTTC CAIGSPYNEQFF
- TRBJ1-1 TRBD1 14 TRBV10-2 TGCGCCAGCACCTCGACAGGGTCGAACACTGAAGCTTTCTTT CASTSTGSNTEAFF
once TRBJ1-1 - 12 TRBV28 TGTGCCAGCAGTTTGGAGGGGTTTCGGGCTTTCTTT CASSLEGFRAFF
- TRBJ1-1 - 14 TRBV18 TGTGCCAGCTCACCAAACAGGGAGAACACTGAAGCTTTCTTT CASSPNRENTEAFF
- TRBJ2-5 - 13 TRBV18 TGTGCCAGCTCACGTCGGGGCCAAGAGACCCAGTACTTC CASSRRGQETQYF
- TRBJ2-7 - 14 TRBV5-1 TGCGCCAGCAGCTCCCAGGACAGAACCTACGAGCAGTACTTC CASSSQDRTYEQYF
- TRBJ2-7 - 13 TRBV6-6 TGTGCCAGCAACCGGGACGGCGTCTACGAGCAGTACTTC CASNRDGVYEQYF
- TRBJ1-5 - 14 TRBV19 TGTGCCAGTGGCTTCCTCTCTAAGGATCAGCCCCAGCATTTT CASGFLSKDQPQHF
- TRBJ1-1 - 15 TRBV6-1 TGTGCCAGCAGGTATGGGACGCCGACCAACACTGAAGCTTTCTTT CASRYGTPTNTEAFF
- TRBJ1-4 TRBD1 16 TRBV19 TGTGCCAGTAGAGGGCCGCAACAGGGGAATAATGAAAAACTGTTTTTT CASRGPQQGNNEKLFF
- TRBJ2-5 TRBD2 14 TRBV2 TGTGCCAGCATCGCGGGGGACCATAGAGAGACCCAGTACTTC CASIAGDHRETQYF
- TRBJ2-3 TRBD2 14 TRBV10-3 TGTGCCATCGCCCTAGCGGATACCACAGATACGCAGTATTTT CAIALADTTDTQYF
- TRBJ2-3 TRBD2 15 TRBV19 TGTGCCAGTAGTATAACGGGGGGAAACACAGATACGCAGTATTTT CASSITGGNTDTQYF
- TRBJ1-1 - 12 TRBV9 TGTGCCAGCGGGGGGATGAACACTGAAGCTTTCTTT CASGGMNTEAFF
- TRBJ1-6 - 16 TRBV7-3 TGTGCCAGCAGCTTGGAGGGGATTGAGTATAATTCACCCCTCCACTTT CASSLEGIEYNSPLHF
- TRBJ2-5 TRBD2 14 TRBV2 TGTGCCAGCAGTGTACTAGCGGGGGGGGAGACCCAGTACTTC CASSVLAGGETQYF
- TRBJ2-7 TRBD1 15 TRBV6-1 TGTGCCAGCAGAGCTGGGACAGGGGTTTACTACGAGCAGTACTTC CASRAGTGVYYEQYF
- TRBJ1-3 - 15 TRBV5-1 TGCGCCAGCAGCTCCGACCCCTTCTCTGGAAACACCATATATTTT CASSSDPFSGNTIYF
few TRBJ2-1 - 13 TRBV6-5 TGTGCCAGCAGTTACATGGGTTACAATGAGCAGTTCTTC CASSYMGYNEQFF
- TRBJ1-1 - 11 TRBV9 TGTGCCAGCAGCGTAGTTACTGAAGCTTTCTTT CASSVVTEAFF
- TRBJ1-6 - 18 TRBV21-1 TGTGCCAGCAGCAAGGGTAGGGGCGCATGCTCCTATAATTCACCCCTCCACTTT CASSKGRGACSYNSPLHF
once TRBJ2-1 TRBD1 18 TRBV6-1 TGTGCCAGCAGTGATTCCCTGATCGCGGGACAGGGTCGAGATGAGCAGTTCTTC CASSDSLIAGQGRDEQFF
- TRBJ2-3 - 14 TRBV30 TGTGCCTGGAAGGGCCAGGGATCAGCAGATACGCAGTATTTT CAWKGQGSADTQYF
- TRBJ2-7 TRBD2 14 TRBV2 TGTGCCAGCAGGTGGGGGGGATCCTCCTACGAGCAGTACTTC CASRWGGSSYEQYF
- TRBJ1-5 - 16 TRBV7-1 TGTGCCAGCTCCCCAGCCCGGACGATTAGCAATCAGCCCCAGCATTTT CASSPARTISNQPQHF
- TRBJ1-2 - 13 TRBV5-1 TGCGCCAGCAGCTTGACAGGGCTCTATGGCTACACCTTC CASSLTGLYGYTF
- TRBJ2-7 - 12 TRBV6-6 TGTGCCAGCAGTGTCTGGGGGTACGAGCAGTACTTC CASSVWGYEQYF
once TRBJ2-2 TRBD2 15 TRBV2 TGTGCCAGCATAGGGGCGGGGGACGGGAACGGGGAGCTGTTTTTT CASIGAGDGNGELFF
- TRBJ2-1 - 13 TRBV5-1 TGCGCCAGCAGCCGAACCCCGGGGGATGAGCAGTTCTTC CASSRTPGDEQFF
- TRBJ1-1 - 14 TRBV2 TGTGCCAGCAGCTTCCGGGTCTCGAACACTGAAGCTTTCTTT CASSFRVSNTEAFF
- TRBJ1-1 - 15 TRBV19 TGTGCCAGTAGTAGACGCTCAGGCCTGGATGCTGAAGCTTTCTTT CASSRRSGLDAEAFF
- TRBJ2-5 TRBD1 16 TRBV5-1 TGCGCCAGCAGCCTTCCCCACGGGACAGCCCAAGAGACCCAGTACTTC CASSLPHGTAQETQYF
- TRBJ1-6 - 13 TRBV2 TGTGCCAGCAGTGAGGGTCCGAGTTCACCCCTCCACTTT CASSEGPSSPLHF
once TRBJ1-1 - 18 TRBV27 TGTGCCAGCCGAACCGTGATATTCTCCGACCAGGGGAACACTGAAGCTTTCTTT CASRTVIFSDQGNTEAFF
- TRBJ1-2 - 18 TRBV15 TGTGCCACCAGCAGAGTTCAACTTTCAGGGGATTGGGTTGGAGGCTACACCTTC CATSRVQLSGDWVGGYTF
- TRBJ2-3 TRBD2 15 TRBV5-5 TGTGCCAGCAGTCAGACTAGCGGAAACACAGATACGCAGTATTTT CASSQTSGNTDTQYF
- TRBJ1-5 - 13 TRBV4-1 TGCGCCAGCAGCCAAAAGCCCGATCAGCCCCAGCATTTT CASSQKPDQPQHF
- TRBJ1-1 - 12 TRBV5-4 TGTGCCAGCAGCTTAGTAGACACTGAAGCTTTCTTT CASSLVDTEAFF
- TRBJ1-2 TRBD1 15 TRBV5-1 TGCGCCAGCAGCTTGGCCCCGGGACAGAACTATGGCTACACCTTC CASSLAPGQNYGYTF
- TRBJ1-1 TRBD1 14 TRBV11-2 TGTGCCAGCAGCCCGACAGGGAGAGGGACTGAAGCTTTCTTT CASSPTGRGTEAFF
- TRBJ2-3 - 14 TRBV18 TGTGCCAGCTCACCATATACAGGGTCTGCTACGCAGTATTTT CASSPYTGSATQYF
- TRBJ1-5 - 15 TRBV7-2 TGTGCCAGCAGCCCAAAAAGTGGGGGCGGCCAGCCCCAGCATTTT CASSPKSGGGQPQHF
- TRBJ2-5 - 14 TRBV2 TGTGCCAGCAACGTCGACAGGGGCAGGGGGGGCCAGTACTTC CASNVDRGRGGQYF
- TRBJ1-1 TRBD1 14 TRBV5-8 TGTGCCAGCAGCTCCGTCCGGGGACAGGGCGAAGCTTTCTTT CASSSVRGQGEAFF
- TRBJ2-3 - 12 TRBV5-1 TGCGCCAGCAGCCTCCCGCCAGGAGGGCAGTATTTT CASSLPPGGQYF
- TRBJ1-4 TRBD1 15 TRBV30 TGTGCCTGGAGCGCTTCAGGGGGCTCAAGTGAAAAACTGTTTTTT CAWSASGGSSEKLFF
few TRBJ2-7 - 13 TRBV7-8 TGTGCCAGCAGCTGGGACATGACCTACGAGCAGTACTTC CASSWDMTYEQYF
- TRBJ2-6 - 16 TRBV30 TGTGCCTGGAGGAGGGTCCGGACCTCTGGGGCCAACGTCCTGACTTTC CAWRRVRTSGANVLTF
- TRBJ2-1 - 14 TRBV5-1 TGCGCCAGCAGCTTGGCCTCAGTGAACAATGAGCAGTTCTTC CASSLASVNNEQFF